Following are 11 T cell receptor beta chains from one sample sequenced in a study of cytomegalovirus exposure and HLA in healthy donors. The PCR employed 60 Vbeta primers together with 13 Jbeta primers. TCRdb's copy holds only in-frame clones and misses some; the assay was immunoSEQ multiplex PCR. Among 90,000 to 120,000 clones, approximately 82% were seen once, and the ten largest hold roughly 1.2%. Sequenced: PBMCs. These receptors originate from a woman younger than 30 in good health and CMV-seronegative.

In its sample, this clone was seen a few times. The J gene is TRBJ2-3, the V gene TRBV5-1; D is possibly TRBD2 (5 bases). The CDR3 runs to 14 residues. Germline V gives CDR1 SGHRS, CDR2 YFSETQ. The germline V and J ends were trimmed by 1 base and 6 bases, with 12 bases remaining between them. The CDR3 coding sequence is TGCGCCAGCAGCTTGTTTACTAGTGACGATACGCAGTATTTT. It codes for CASSLFTSDDTQYF.

This CDR3 reads CASSLMEYNEQFF. CDR3 in DNA: TGTGCCAGCAGCTTAATGGAGTACAATGAGCAGTTCTTC. This chain connects TRBV5-6 to TRBJ2-1; D call uncertain. The V end lost 2 bases, the J end lost 4 bases, and 7 bases lay between the germline ends. CDR1 SGHDT and CDR2 YYEEEE come from the germline V gene. The CDR3 length is 13 residues.

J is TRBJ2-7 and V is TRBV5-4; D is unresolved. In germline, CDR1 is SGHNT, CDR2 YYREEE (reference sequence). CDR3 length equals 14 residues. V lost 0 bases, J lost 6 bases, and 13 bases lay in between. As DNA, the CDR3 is TGTGCCAGCAGCTTGGACAAATCCACCCGCGAGCAGTACTTC. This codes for CASSLDKSTREQYF.

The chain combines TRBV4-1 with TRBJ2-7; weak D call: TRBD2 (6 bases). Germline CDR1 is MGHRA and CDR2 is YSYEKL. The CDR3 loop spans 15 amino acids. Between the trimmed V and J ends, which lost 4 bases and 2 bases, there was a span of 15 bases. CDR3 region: CASSPVTSSTYEQYF. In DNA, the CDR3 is TGCGCCAGCAGCCCAGTGACTAGTTCGACCTACGAGCAGTACTTC.

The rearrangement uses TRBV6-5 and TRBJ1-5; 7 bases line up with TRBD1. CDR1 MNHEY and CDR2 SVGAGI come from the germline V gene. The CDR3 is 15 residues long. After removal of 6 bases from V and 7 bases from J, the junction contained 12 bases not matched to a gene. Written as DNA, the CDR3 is TGTGCCAGCAGCTCCACGACAGGGTCCTCACAGCCCCAGCATTTT. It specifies CASSSTTGSSQPQHF.

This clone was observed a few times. The CDR3 reads CAISLEQGRDTEAFF. The DNA of the CDR3 is TGTGCCATCAGCTTAGAACAGGGAAGGGACACTGAAGCTTTCTTT. The chain couples TRBV10-3 to TRBJ1-1, with a weak D call TRBD1 (6 bases). V was trimmed by 6 bases and J by 3 bases, leaving 17 bases between them. The CDR3 covers 15 residues. Per the germline V gene, CDR1 is ENHRY and CDR2 is SYGVKD.

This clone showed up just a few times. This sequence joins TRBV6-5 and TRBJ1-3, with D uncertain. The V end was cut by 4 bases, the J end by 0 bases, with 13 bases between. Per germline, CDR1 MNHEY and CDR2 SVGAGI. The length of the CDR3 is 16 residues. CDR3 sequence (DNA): TGTGCCAGCAGTTCCACGGTACCGAGCTCTGGAAACACCATATATTTT. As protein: CASSSTVPSSGNTIYF.

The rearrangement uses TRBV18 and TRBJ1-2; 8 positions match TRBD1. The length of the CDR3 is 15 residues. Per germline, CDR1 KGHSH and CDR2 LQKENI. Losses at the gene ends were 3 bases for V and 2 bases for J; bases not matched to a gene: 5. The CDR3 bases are TGTGCCAGCTCACCCGGGGACAGGTTAAACTATGGCTACACCTTC. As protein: CASSPGDRLNYGYTF.

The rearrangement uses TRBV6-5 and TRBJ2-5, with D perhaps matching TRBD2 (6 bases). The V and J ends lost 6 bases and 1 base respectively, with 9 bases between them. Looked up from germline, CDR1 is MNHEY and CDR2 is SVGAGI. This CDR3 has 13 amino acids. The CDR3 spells CASSQRAQETQYF. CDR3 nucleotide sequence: TGTGCCAGCAGCCAGCGGGCCCAAGAGACCCAGTACTTC.

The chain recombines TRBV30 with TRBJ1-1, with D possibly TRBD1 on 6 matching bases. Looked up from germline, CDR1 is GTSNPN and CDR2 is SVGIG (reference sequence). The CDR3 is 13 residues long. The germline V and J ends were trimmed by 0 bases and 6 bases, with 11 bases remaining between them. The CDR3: CAWSVGQPSEAFF. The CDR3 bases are TGTGCCTGGAGTGTCGGACAGCCCTCTGAAGCTTTCTTT.

Written as DNA, the CDR3 is TGTGCCAGCAGCCCCAGGGGGGGCGGGGGGTCTAGGAACGAGCAGTACTTC. This gives the protein CASSPRGGGGSRNEQYF. The chain has TRBV5-4 and TRBJ2-7; possibly TRBD2 for D (8 bases). Trimming cost V 4 bases and J 5 bases, with 25 bases left between them. Germline V gene sequence: CDR1 SGHNT, CDR2 YYREEE (reference sequence). The CDR3 contains 17 residues.